The rows below give T cell receptor beta chains drawn from one sample of a study of shared clonotypes between healthy human individuals. The assay was immunoSEQ multiplex PCR, and TCRdb's table has in-frame clones only and misses some. Here the sample spans some 1,100,000 clones, 78% being singletons. The sample was memory CD4+ T cells from PBMCs. These receptors all stem from a man between 18 and 35 years old in good health. Some clones in this sample may be carry-over from other donors' samples. Both conserved end residues are part of each CDR3. Each record gives: J gene, D gene, V gene, clone size, CDR3 DNA, CDR3 protein. A D gene is named only where the DNA matches it firmly. A row's size may be missing; if present it is once, few, many or a size class.

j_call: TRBJ2-2
d_call: TRBD1
v_call: TRBV7-3
clone_size: -
cdr3_nt: TGTGCCAGCAGCCAGACAGGGATCCTGAACACCGGGGAGCTGTTTTTT
cdr3_aa: CASSQTGILNTGELFF

j_call: TRBJ2-5
d_call: -
v_call: TRBV18
clone_size: -
cdr3_nt: TGTGCCAGCTCACTGGGAAGGGGGACTCAAGAGACCCAGTACTTC
cdr3_aa: CASSLGRGTQETQYF

j_call: TRBJ2-7
d_call: -
v_call: TRBV11-2
clone_size: few
cdr3_nt: TGTGCCAGCAGCTTAACCTTAGGCCCCTACGAGCAGTACTTC
cdr3_aa: CASSLTLGPYEQYF

j_call: TRBJ2-4
d_call: TRBD2
v_call: TRBV15
clone_size: -
cdr3_nt: TGTGCCACCAGCAGACACAGCGTGGCCGGACTAGCGGGAGGAAACATTCAGTACTTC
cdr3_aa: CATSRHSVAGLAGGNIQYF

j_call: TRBJ2-5
d_call: -
v_call: TRBV5-1
clone_size: once
cdr3_nt: TGCGCCAGCAGCCCGAACATTGAGGGGCCACTGGAGACCCAGTACTTC
cdr3_aa: CASSPNIEGPLETQYF

j_call: TRBJ2-7
d_call: -
v_call: TRBV28
clone_size: -
cdr3_nt: TGTGCCAGCAGTCCCCCTTTAGTCCACGAGCAGTACTTC
cdr3_aa: CASSPPLVHEQYF

j_call: TRBJ1-1
d_call: TRBD1
v_call: TRBV27
clone_size: -
cdr3_nt: TGTGCCAGCAGTTTACTCGGGCGACAGGGCGGGAAGGGGGCTGAAGCTTTCTTT
cdr3_aa: CASSLLGRQGGKGAEAFF

j_call: TRBJ1-1
d_call: -
v_call: TRBV18
clone_size: -
cdr3_nt: TGTGCCAGCTCACCACCCCAGACAGGGAACACTGAAGCTTTCTTT
cdr3_aa: CASSPPQTGNTEAFF

j_call: TRBJ2-7
d_call: -
v_call: TRBV11-2
clone_size: -
cdr3_nt: TGTGCCAGCAGCTTAATTACGGTGGAGCAGTACTTC
cdr3_aa: CASSLITVEQYF

j_call: TRBJ2-4
d_call: -
v_call: TRBV28
clone_size: -
cdr3_nt: TGTGCCAGCAGTTTGGGAGGCGTTATAGCCAAAAACATTCAGTACTTC
cdr3_aa: CASSLGGVIAKNIQYF

j_call: TRBJ2-4
d_call: TRBD2
v_call: TRBV27
clone_size: -
cdr3_nt: TGTGCCAGTAATTTAGCGGGAGGGCCGAGAAGGACCAAAAACATTCAGTACTTC
cdr3_aa: CASNLAGGPRRTKNIQYF

j_call: TRBJ2-7
d_call: -
v_call: TRBV27
clone_size: -
cdr3_nt: TGTGCCAGCAGGGACGGGACAACTTCCTACGAGCAGTACTTC
cdr3_aa: CASRDGTTSYEQYF

j_call: TRBJ2-1
d_call: -
v_call: TRBV28
clone_size: -
cdr3_nt: TGTGCCAGCAGTTACGACACCCGAGAGCAGTTCTTC
cdr3_aa: CASSYDTREQFF

j_call: TRBJ1-1
d_call: TRBD1
v_call: TRBV6-1
clone_size: -
cdr3_nt: TGTGCCAGCAGTTGGGACAGGGGAAACACTGAAGCTTTCTTT
cdr3_aa: CASSWDRGNTEAFF

j_call: TRBJ2-3
d_call: -
v_call: TRBV27
clone_size: -
cdr3_nt: TGTGCCAGCAGTCCGTGGACTATCATTAGCACAGATACGCAGTATTTT
cdr3_aa: CASSPWTIISTDTQYF

j_call: TRBJ2-5
d_call: -
v_call: TRBV5-1
clone_size: -
cdr3_nt: TGCGCCAGCAGCTCGGGGGCCGGGCAAGAGACCCAGTACTTC
cdr3_aa: CASSSGAGQETQYF

j_call: TRBJ2-3
d_call: -
v_call: TRBV7-8
clone_size: -
cdr3_nt: TGTGCCAGCAGCCCCTATGACAGATCCACAGATACGCAGTATTTT
cdr3_aa: CASSPYDRSTDTQYF

j_call: TRBJ2-1
d_call: TRBD1
v_call: TRBV7-2
clone_size: -
cdr3_nt: TGTGCCAGCAGCTCGACAGGGCGCCTCAATGAGCAGTTCTTC
cdr3_aa: CASSSTGRLNEQFF

j_call: TRBJ1-2
d_call: -
v_call: TRBV5-5
clone_size: once
cdr3_nt: TGTGCCAGCAGCTTGAACGCTAACTATGGCTACACCTTC
cdr3_aa: CASSLNANYGYTF

j_call: TRBJ2-7
d_call: -
v_call: TRBV6-1
clone_size: -
cdr3_nt: TGTGCCAGCAGTGGAAGGAGGGAGGCCTCCTACGAGCAGTACTTC
cdr3_aa: CASSGRREASYEQYF